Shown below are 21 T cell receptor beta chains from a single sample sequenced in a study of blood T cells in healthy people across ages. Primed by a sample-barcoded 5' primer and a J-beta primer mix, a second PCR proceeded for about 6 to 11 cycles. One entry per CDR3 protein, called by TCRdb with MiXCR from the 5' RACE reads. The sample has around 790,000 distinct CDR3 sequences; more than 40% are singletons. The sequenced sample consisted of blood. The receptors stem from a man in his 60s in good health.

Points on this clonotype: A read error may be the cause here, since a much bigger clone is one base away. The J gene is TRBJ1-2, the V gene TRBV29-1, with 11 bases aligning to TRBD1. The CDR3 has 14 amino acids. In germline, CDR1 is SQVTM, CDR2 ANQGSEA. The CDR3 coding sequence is TGCAGCGTTGAAGATCAAGGACAGGGGGCTGGCTGCACCTTC. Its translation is CSVEDQGQGAGCTF. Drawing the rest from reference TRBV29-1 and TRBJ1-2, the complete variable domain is SAVISQKPSRDICQRGTSLTIQCQVDSQVTMMFWYRQQPGQSLTLIATANQGSEATYESGFVIDKFPISRPNLTFSTLTVSNMSPEDSSIYLCSVEDQGQGAGCTFGSGTRLTVV.

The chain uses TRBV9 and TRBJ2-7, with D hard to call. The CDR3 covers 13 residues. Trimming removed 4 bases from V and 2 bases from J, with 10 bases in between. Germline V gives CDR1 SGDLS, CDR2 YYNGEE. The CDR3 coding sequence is TGTGCCAGCAGCCCGACAACAACCTACGAGCAGTACTTC. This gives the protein CASSPTTTYEQYF.

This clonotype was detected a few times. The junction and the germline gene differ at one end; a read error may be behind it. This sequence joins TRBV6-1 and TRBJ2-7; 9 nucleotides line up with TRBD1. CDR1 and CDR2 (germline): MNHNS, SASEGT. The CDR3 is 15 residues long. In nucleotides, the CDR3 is TGTGCTAGCACCATCGAGGGGGGACAGGGCTCCGAGCAGTACTTC. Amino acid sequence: CASTIEGGQGSEQYF.

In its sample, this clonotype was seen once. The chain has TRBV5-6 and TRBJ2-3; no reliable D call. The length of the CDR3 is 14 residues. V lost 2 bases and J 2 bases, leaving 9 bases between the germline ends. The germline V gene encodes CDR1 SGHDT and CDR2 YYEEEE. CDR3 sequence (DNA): TGTGCCAGCAGCTTTTTGATACCCACAGATACGCAGTATTTT. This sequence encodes CASSFLIPTDTQYF. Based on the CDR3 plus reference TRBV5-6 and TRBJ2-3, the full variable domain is DAGVTQSPTHLIKTRGQQVTLRCSPKSGHDTVSWYQQALGQGPQFIFQYYEEEERQRGNFPDRFSGHQFPNYSSELNVNALLLGDSALYLCASSFLIPTDTQYFGPGTRLTVL.

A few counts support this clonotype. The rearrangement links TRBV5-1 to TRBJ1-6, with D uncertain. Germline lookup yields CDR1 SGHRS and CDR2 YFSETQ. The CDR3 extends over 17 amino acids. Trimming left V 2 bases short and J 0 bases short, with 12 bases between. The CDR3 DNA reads TGCGCCAGCAGCTTCGGACGGGGTAGCTCCTATAATTCACCCCTCCACTTT. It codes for CASSFGRGSSYNSPLHF.

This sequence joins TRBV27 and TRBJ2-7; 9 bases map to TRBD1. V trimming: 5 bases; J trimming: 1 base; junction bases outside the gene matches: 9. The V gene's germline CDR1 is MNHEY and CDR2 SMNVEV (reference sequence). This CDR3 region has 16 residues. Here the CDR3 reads CASSPGQGSPSYEQYF. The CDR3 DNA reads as TGTGCCAGCAGTCCCGGACAGGGGTCCCCTTCCTACGAGCAGTACTTC.

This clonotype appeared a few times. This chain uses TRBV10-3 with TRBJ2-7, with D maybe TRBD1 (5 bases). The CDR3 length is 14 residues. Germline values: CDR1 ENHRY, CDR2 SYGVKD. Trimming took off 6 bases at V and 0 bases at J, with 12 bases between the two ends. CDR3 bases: TGTGCCATCAGATCAGGGTTATACTCCTACGAGCAGTACTTC. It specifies CAIRSGLYSYEQYF.

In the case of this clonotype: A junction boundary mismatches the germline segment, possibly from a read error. The CDR3 region has the DNA TGTGACAGCAGCCCCGACAGGGCCGGACGGACTGAAGCTTTCTTT. Encoded protein: CDSSPDRAGRTEAFF. The chain is built from TRBV7-6 and TRBJ1-1; TRBD1 agrees at 7 bases. CDR3 length equals 15 residues. Germline CDR1 reads SGHVS; CDR2 reads FNYEAQ.

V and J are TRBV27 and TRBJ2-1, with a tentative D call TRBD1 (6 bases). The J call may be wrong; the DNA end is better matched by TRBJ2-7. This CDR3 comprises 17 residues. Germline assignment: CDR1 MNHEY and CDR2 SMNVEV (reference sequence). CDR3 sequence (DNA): TGTGCCAGCAGTTCGCGGCGACAGGTCCCGGGCTACAATGAGCAGTACTTC. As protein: CASSSRRQVPGYNEQYF.

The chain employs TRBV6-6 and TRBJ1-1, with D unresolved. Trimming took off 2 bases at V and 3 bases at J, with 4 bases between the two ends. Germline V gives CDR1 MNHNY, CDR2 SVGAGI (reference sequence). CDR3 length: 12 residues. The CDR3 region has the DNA TGTGCCAGCAGTTACGCGGACACTGAAGCTTTCTTT. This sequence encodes CASSYADTEAFF.

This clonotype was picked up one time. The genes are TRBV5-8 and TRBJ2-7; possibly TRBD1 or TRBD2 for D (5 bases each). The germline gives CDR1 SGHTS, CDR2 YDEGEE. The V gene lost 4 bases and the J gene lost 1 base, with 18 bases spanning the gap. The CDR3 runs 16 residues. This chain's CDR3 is CASSQGPGQGSYEQYF. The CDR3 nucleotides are TGTGCCAGCAGCCAAGGACCGGGGCAGGGTTCCTACGAGCAGTACTTC.

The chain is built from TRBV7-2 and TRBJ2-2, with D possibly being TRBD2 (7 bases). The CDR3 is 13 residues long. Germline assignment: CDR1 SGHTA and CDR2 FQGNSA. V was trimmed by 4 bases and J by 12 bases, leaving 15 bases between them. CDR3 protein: CASSYKGGGKLFF. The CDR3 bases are TGTGCCAGCAGCTATAAGGGAGGGGGGAAGCTGTTTTTT.

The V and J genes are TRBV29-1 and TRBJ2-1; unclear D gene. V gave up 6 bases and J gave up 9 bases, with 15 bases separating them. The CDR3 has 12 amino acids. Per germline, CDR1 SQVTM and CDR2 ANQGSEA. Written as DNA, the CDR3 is TGCAGCGTGAAACGCCAGGATGGTGAGCAGTTCTTC. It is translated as CSVKRQDGEQFF.

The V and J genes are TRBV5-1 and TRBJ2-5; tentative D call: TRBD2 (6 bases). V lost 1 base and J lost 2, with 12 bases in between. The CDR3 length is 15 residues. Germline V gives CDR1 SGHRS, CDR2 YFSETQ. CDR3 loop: CASSLIGRRQETQYF. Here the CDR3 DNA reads TGCGCCAGCAGCTTGATAGGGAGGAGACAAGAGACCCAGTACTTC.

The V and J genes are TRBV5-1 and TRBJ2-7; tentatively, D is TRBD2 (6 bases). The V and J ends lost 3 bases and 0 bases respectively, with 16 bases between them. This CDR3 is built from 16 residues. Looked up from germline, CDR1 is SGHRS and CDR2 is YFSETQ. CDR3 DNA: TGCGCCAGCAGCTCGGACTCGGGCGGGACCTCCTACGAGCAGTACTTC. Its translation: CASSSDSGGTSYEQYF. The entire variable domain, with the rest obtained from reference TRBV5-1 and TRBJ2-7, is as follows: KAGVTQTPRYLIKTRGQQVTLSCSPISGHRSVSWYQQTPGQGLQFLFEYFSETQRNKGNFPGRFSGRQFSNSRSEMNVSTLELGDSALYLCASSSDSGGTSYEQYFGPGTRLTVT.

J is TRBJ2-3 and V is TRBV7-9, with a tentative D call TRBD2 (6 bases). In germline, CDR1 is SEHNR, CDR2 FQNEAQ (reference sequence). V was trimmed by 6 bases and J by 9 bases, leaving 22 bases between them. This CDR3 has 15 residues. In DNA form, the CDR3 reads TGTGCCAGCAGTCCCTGGGGCGGGACGGCGTCCACGCAGTATTTT. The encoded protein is CASSPWGGTASTQYF.

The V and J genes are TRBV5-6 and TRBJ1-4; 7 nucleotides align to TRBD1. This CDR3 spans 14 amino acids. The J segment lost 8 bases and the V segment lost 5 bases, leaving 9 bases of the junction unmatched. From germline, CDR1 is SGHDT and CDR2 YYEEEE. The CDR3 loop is CASRPQGVGEKLFF. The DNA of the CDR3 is TGTGCCAGCAGACCCCAGGGGGTCGGGGAAAAACTGTTTTTT.

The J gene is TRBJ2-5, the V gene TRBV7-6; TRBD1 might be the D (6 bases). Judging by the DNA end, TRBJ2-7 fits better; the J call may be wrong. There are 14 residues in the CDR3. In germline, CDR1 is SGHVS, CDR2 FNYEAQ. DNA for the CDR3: TGTGCCAGCAGCGTAGTAACAGGGTGGTACGAGCAGTACTTC. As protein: CASSVVTGWYEQYF.

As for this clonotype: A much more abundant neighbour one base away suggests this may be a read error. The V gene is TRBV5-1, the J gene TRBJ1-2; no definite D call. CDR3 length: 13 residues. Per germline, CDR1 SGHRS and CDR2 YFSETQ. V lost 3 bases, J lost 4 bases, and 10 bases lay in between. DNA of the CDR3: TGCGCCAGCAGCTGTGATAGTCTCTATGGCTACACCTTC. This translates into CASSCDSLYGYTF.

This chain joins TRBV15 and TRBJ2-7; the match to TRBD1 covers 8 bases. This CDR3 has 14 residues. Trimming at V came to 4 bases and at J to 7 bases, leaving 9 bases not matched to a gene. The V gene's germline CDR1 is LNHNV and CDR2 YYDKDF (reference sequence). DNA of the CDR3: TGTGCCACCAGCACAGGGGGCGGAAGGAATGAGCAGTACTTC. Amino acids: CATSTGGGRNEQYF.

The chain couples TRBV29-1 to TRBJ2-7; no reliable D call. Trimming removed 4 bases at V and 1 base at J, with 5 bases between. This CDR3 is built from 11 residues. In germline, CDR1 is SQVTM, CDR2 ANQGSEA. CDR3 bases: TGCAGCGTTGCAATGTCCTACGAGCAGTACTTC. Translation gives CSVAMSYEQYF.